This TCR beta chain was obtained from a study of blood T cell repertoires in COVID-19. Study overall: The United States, Italy and Spain supplied acute and convalescent COVID-19 samples. PBMCs, B-cell-depleted T cells, or T cells were the source of the cDNA or gDNA that made up the material.

This clone has only a few counts. Enrolled through a virtual design, the participants were between roughly 18 and 90 years of age and came from about two dozen US areas. Trimming stripped 4 bases from V and 3 bases from J, with 15 bases between. The germline V gene encodes CDR1 SNHLY and CDR2 FYNNEI. The CDR3 extends over 15 amino acids. Under the authors' procedure: For nucleated cells, counts were estimated from reference gene primer amplification. Repertoires were generated with immunoSEQ multiplex PCR, while TCRdb's copy carries only in-frame clones and drops some. The V and J calls and clone size were taken over from that table, and D and trimming were inferred from the DNA. Among 150,000 to 200,000 clones, more than 70% were seen once, and the ten largest hold around 6.1%.

The chain couples TRBV2 to TRBJ1-2; no definite D call. The TCR was taken from a man between 40 and 49 years old who had recovered from COVID-19. The sequenced sample was PBMCs or T cells enriched from blood (not recorded which). In DNA form, the CDR3 reads TGTGCCAGCAGTGTCTCTCGACGGGATTACTATGGCTACACCTTC. Amino acid sequence: CASSVSRRDYYGYTF.